This TCR beta chain originates from a study of post-analysis software for immune sequencing data. About the study: Multiple sclerosis in the patients followed relapsing-remitting, secondary progressive and progressive-relapsing courses.

Regarding the study as a whole: F-measure co-clustering was strong for batch-matched samples. Compared with controls, patients had more of five or six TRBV segments, including TRBV5-6, TRBV5-1 and TRBV20-1.

This clonotype came up many times. The antigen is not known. Incorporated into the TCR beta cDNA libraries were unique molecular identifiers, which served to reduce PCR and sequencing biases. Some 500,000 cDNA molecules were obtained per 1 to 10 million input T cells. TCRdb processed the PCR reads anew with MiXCR; each CDR3 protein has one entry. The repertoire holds approximately 150,000 distinct CDR3 sequences, with 30% as singletons. Looked up from germline, CDR1 is ENHRY and CDR2 is SYGVKD. V dropped 2 bases and J dropped 9 bases, with 8 bases sitting between them. The CDR3 extends over 12 amino acids.

This TCR derives from a girl aged 10 to 17 with multiple sclerosis. What was sequenced was blood. This rearrangement joins TRBV10-3 to TRBJ2-1; D is uncertain. The CDR3 DNA reads TGTGCCATCAGTGAGGGTGTAGGTGAGCAGTTCTTC. Encoded protein: CAISEGVGEQFF.